These 10 T cell receptor beta chains came from one sample sequenced in a study of cytomegalovirus exposure and HLA in healthy donors. The primer mix had 60 Vbeta and 13 Jbeta primers. The method was immunoSEQ multiplex PCR; TCRdb's version includes in-frame clones alone and lacks a portion of them. Of about 120,000 clones in the sample, under 12% are singletons; the top ten hold just over 4.5%. Material for sequencing was PBMCs. The receptors shown here come from a woman aged 18-30 years in good health and CMV-seropositive.

The gene calls are TRBV2 and TRBJ1-1; 8 nucleotides align to TRBD1. The CDR3 has 13 amino acids. V shed 7 bases and J 10 bases; nucleotides not matched to a gene: 11. The V gene's germline CDR1 is SNHLY and CDR2 FYNNEI. CDR3 protein: CASTSTQGAGAFF. DNA of the CDR3: TGTGCCAGCACCTCTACCCAGGGGGCTGGAGCTTTCTTT. Supplemented by reference TRBV2 and TRBJ1-1, the full variable domain reads EPEVTQTPSHQVTQMGQEVILRCVPISNHLYFYWYRQILGQKVEFLVSFYNNEISEKSEIFDDQFSVERPDGSNFTLKIRSTKLEDSAMYFCASTSTQGAGAFFGQGTRLTVV.

The chain couples TRBV28 to TRBJ2-7; weak D call: TRBD2 (5 bases). The CDR3 has 14 residues. Per germline, CDR1 MDHEN and CDR2 SYDVKM. Deletions cut 8 bases from V and 3 bases from J, with 17 bases between. This CDR3 is CASSLLEGDYEQYF. DNA of the CDR3: TGTGCCAGCTCCCTTCTAGAGGGAGACTACGAGCAGTACTTC.

Only a few counts were recorded for this clone. This chain joins TRBV7-2 and TRBJ1-5; D perhaps matches TRBD1 (6 bases). Trimming removed 2 bases from V and 0 bases from J, with 11 bases in between. The CDR3 is 16 residues long. Germline lookup yields CDR1 SGHTA and CDR2 FQGNSA. The chain's CDR3 is CASSLYGGGSNQPQHF. Written as DNA, the CDR3 is TGTGCCAGCAGCTTATATGGGGGCGGTAGCAATCAGCCCCAGCATTTT.

The CDR3 DNA reads TGTGCCAGCACCAGGGCGGGGGGCAGAGAGACCCAGTACTTC. It specifies CASTRAGGRETQYF. The genes are TRBV28 and TRBJ2-5; 8 bases line up with TRBD2. V shed 7 bases, J shed 4 bases, and the junction held 8 bases outside the gene matches. CDR3 length equals 14 residues. Germline V lookup: CDR1 MDHEN, CDR2 SYDVKM.

This clone was detected a few times. The V gene is TRBV29-1, the J gene TRBJ1-1, with 8 bases lining up with TRBD1. Germline V gene lookup returns CDR1 SQVTM and CDR2 ANQGSEA. V gave up 5 bases and J gave up 4 bases; unmatched junction bases: 3. The CDR3 totals 12 residues. In nucleotides, the CDR3 is TGCAGCGTTCAGGGGGCGTCCACTGAAGCTTTCTTT. Encoded protein: CSVQGASTEAFF.

The CDR3 DNA sequence: TGTGCCACCAGCAGAGATATTCTTAGAGCCGAGCAGTACTTC. The encoded protein is CATSRDILRAEQYF. The J gene is TRBJ2-7, the V gene TRBV15, with no clear D. The CDR3 is 14 amino acids. Germline V gene lookup returns CDR1 LNHNV and CDR2 YYDKDF (reference sequence). Trimming shortened V by 0 bases and J by 6 bases, and 12 bases separated the two germline ends.

This clone has a handful of counts. The rearrangement uses TRBV29-1 and TRBJ2-7, with D maybe TRBD1 (5 bases). Deletions cut 7 bases from V and 4 bases from J, with 11 bases between. This CDR3 contains 11 residues. In germline, CDR1 is SQVTM, CDR2 ANQGSEA. The CDR3 sequence: CSATVTYEQYF. The CDR3 nucleotides are TGCAGCGCGACAGTGACATACGAGCAGTACTTC.

This chain links TRBV6-1 with TRBJ1-5; D is unresolved. CDR1 and CDR2 from the germline V gene are MNHNS and SASEGT. The CDR3 extends over 15 amino acids. Deletions cut 3 bases from V and 3 bases from J, with 12 bases between. The CDR3 region is CASSESQILNQPQHF. The CDR3 coding sequence is TGTGCCAGCAGTGAGTCACAGATTCTCAATCAGCCCCAGCATTTT.

This clone was counted a few times. The chain has TRBV4-1 and TRBJ2-7; 7 bases are shared with TRBD2. V lost 3 bases, J lost 6 bases, and 8 bases stayed unmatched. In germline, CDR1 is MGHRA, CDR2 YSYEKL. CDR3 length: 14 amino acids. The DNA for the CDR3 is TGCGCCAGCAGCCAGACCGCGGGAGCCGGCGAGCAGTACTTC. Translation: CASSQTAGAGEQYF.

DNA for the CDR3: TGTGCCAGCAGCCGGCTCGGGACAGGGATAGATCAGCCCCAGCATTTT. Translated, it gives CASSRLGTGIDQPQHF. The rearrangement uses TRBV7-8 and TRBJ1-5, with 9 bases identical to TRBD1. Trimming took 5 bases from V and 5 from J; bases not matched to a gene: 10. This CDR3 is built from 16 residues. CDR1 is SGHVS and CDR2 is FQNEAQ in the germline V gene.